Sequencing of this T cell receptor (beta chain) was carried out in a study of blood T cell repertoires in COVID-19. Study details: Sites in the United States, Italy and Spain provided acute and convalescent COVID-19 samples.

This CDR3 spans 16 amino acids. One Seattle source followed patients from active infection through their disease course. In the original processing: Quantification of nucleated cells was approximated via reference gene primer amplification. Libraries were prepared by immunoSEQ multiplex PCR; TCRdb keeps only in-frame clonotypes and omits some of them. V, J and clone size derive from that table, while D and trimming were established from the DNA sequence. The sample consists of roughly 310,000 clones, 90% of them appearing once. The specimen sequenced was peripheral blood. The rearrangement joins TRBV21-1 to TRBJ2-1; no check of the table's D call, TRBD2, against the DNA was made. TRBV21-1 is deemed a pseudogene. The sequence came from a woman in her twenties or thirties with COVID-19, enrolled during active disease. The CDR3 nucleotides read TGTGCCAGCAGCAAAGCTAGACTAGCGGGAGGGCAAGAGCAGTTCTTC. Translating it yields CASSKARLAGGQEQFF.